A selection of T cell receptor beta chains follows, all from one sample in a study of cytomegalovirus exposure and HLA in healthy donors. Clones were read by immunoSEQ multiplex PCR, and TCRdb kept only the in-frame ones, dropping some. The sample consists of roughly 130,000 clones, 73% of them appearing once. Input material: PBMCs. The receptors were sampled from a middle-aged woman in good health and CMV-seropositive. The CDR3 runs from the conserved cysteine through the conserved F or W. Each record gives: CDR3 DNA, CDR3 protein, J gene, D gene, V gene, clone size. The D gene is left open where the match is weak. Expanded clones get a size class; other rows say once, few or many, or leave the size out.

DNA: TGTGCCAGCAGGGAAAGGACAGGGGGCAACACTGAAGCTTTCTTT
CDR3: CASRERTGGNTEAFF
J: TRBJ1-1
D: TRBD1
V: TRBV6-1
size: .

DNA: TGTGCCAGCAGCCCGTACACAGGGAGAGGTAACGGGGAGCTGTTTTTT
CDR3: CASSPYTGRGNGELFF
J: TRBJ2-2
D: .
V: TRBV5-6
size: .

DNA: TGTGCCAGCAGTCCCCCGGGTGGGGGGGCAGGGGAGACCCAGTACTTC
CDR3: CASSPPGGGAGETQYF
J: TRBJ2-5
D: .
V: TRBV5-4
size: .

DNA: TGTGCCAGTAGACAGGGAGGACAGAACACTGAAGCTTTCTTT
CDR3: CASRQGGQNTEAFF
J: TRBJ1-1
D: TRBD1
V: TRBV27
size: .

DNA: TGTGCCAGCAGCTTATCTTTTGGGGCCTCAAGGTATTTT
CDR3: CASSLSFGASRYF
J: TRBJ2-3
D: .
V: TRBV7-2
size: .

DNA: TGTGCCAGCAGCGGACAGCCTAACACTGAAGCTTTCTTT
CDR3: CASSGQPNTEAFF
J: TRBJ1-1
D: .
V: TRBV2
size: .

DNA: TGTGCCAGCACCTCTAGTGCGGCGCCATGGGGCTACACCTTC
CDR3: CASTSSAAPWGYTF
J: TRBJ1-2
D: .
V: TRBV2
size: .

DNA: TGTGCCAGTAGTACCCTCGTGAGTGTCTACGAGCAGTACTTC
CDR3: CASSTLVSVYEQYF
J: TRBJ2-7
D: .
V: TRBV19
size: .

DNA: TGTGCCAGCAGCCAGACGACAAAGGAACTAGTCGATCAGTACTTC
CDR3: CASSQTTKELVDQYF
J: TRBJ2-7
D: .
V: TRBV7-8
size: once

DNA: TGTGCCAGTAAGTCGGGACAGGCCAGGAACACCGGGGAGCTGTTTTTT
CDR3: CASKSGQARNTGELFF
J: TRBJ2-2
D: TRBD1
V: TRBV19
size: once

DNA: TGTGCCAGCAGTTTTTACAGGGCTTCGGAGCTGTTTTTT
CDR3: CASSFYRASELFF
J: TRBJ2-2
D: .
V: TRBV27
size: .

DNA: TGTGCCAGCGGAGTCGCAACCGGGGAGCTGTTTTTT
CDR3: CASGVATGELFF
J: TRBJ2-2
D: .
V: TRBV6-5
size: .

DNA: TGTGCCAGCAGCGTAGGAAGTCCGGGACAGGGGGCAGATACGCAGTATTTT
CDR3: CASSVGSPGQGADTQYF
J: TRBJ2-3
D: TRBD1
V: TRBV9
size: .

DNA: TGTGCCAGTAGCTTAGCCCCGGGACTAGCTGGTGAGCAGTTCTTC
CDR3: CASSLAPGLAGEQFF
J: TRBJ2-1
D: TRBD2
V: TRBV7-2
size: .

DNA: TGTGCCAGCAGCGTCCAGGGGTACGGGGAGCTGTTTTTT
CDR3: CASSVQGYGELFF
J: TRBJ2-2
D: .
V: TRBV9
size: .

DNA: TGTGCCAGCTCCCCCCAGGGACAGCCGAACACTGAAGCTTTCTTT
CDR3: CASSPQGQPNTEAFF
J: TRBJ1-1
D: TRBD1
V: TRBV18
size: .

DNA: TGCGCCAGCAGCTTGACGGCAGGGTCACTAGCGGGACCCACCGGGGAGCTGTTTTTT
CDR3: CASSLTAGSLAGPTGELFF
J: TRBJ2-2
D: TRBD2
V: TRBV5-1
size: .

DNA: TGTGCCAGCAGCGCCCAGGACAGTCGAAACTCTGGAAACACCATATATTTT
CDR3: CASSAQDSRNSGNTIYF
J: TRBJ1-3
D: .
V: TRBV9
size: .

DNA: TGTGCCAGCAGTTACTCAGGGGCAAATAATGAAAAACTGTTTTTT
CDR3: CASSYSGANNEKLFF
J: TRBJ1-4
D: .
V: TRBV6-6
size: few

DNA: TGTGCCAGCAGTCCTCAGGCCCTAGCGGGGGGTGTGAATACGCAGTATTTT
CDR3: CASSPQALAGGVNTQYF
J: TRBJ2-3
D: TRBD2
V: TRBV27
size: .

DNA: TGTGCCAGCTCACCCAAGGTGGCAGGGGTGCGTCAGTCTGGCTACACCTTC
CDR3: CASSPKVAGVRQSGYTF
J: TRBJ1-2
D: .
V: TRBV18
size: .

DNA: TGTGCCAGCAGCTTGGCGACTAGCCGCGAGCAGTACTTC
CDR3: CASSLATSREQYF
J: TRBJ2-7
D: TRBD2
V: TRBV7-6
size: .

DNA: TGTGCCAGCAGCCAGGGAAACGGCTACACCTTC
CDR3: CASSQGNGYTF
J: TRBJ1-2
D: .
V: TRBV9
size: once

DNA: TGTGCCTGGAGCCGAACTAGCGGGGGAGCAGATACGCAGTATTTT
CDR3: CAWSRTSGGADTQYF
J: TRBJ2-3
D: TRBD2
V: TRBV30
size: .

DNA: TGTGCCAGCAGCCTCTACGGGACAGGGTTTCAACAGCCCCAGCATTTT
CDR3: CASSLYGTGFQQPQHF
J: TRBJ1-5
D: TRBD1
V: TRBV4-2
size: .

DNA: TGTGCCAGTAGTATAGGGGGGGGATCTACGCAGTATTTT
CDR3: CASSIGGGSTQYF
J: TRBJ2-3
D: TRBD2
V: TRBV19
size: .

DNA: TGTGCCAGCAGTTTTGGAGGGGGCCTGAGTTCCTACGAGCAGTACTTC
CDR3: CASSFGGGLSSYEQYF
J: TRBJ2-7
D: .
V: TRBV5-4
size: .

DNA: TGTGCCAGCAGTACAGGGTTGGATGGCTACACCTTC
CDR3: CASSTGLDGYTF
J: TRBJ1-2
D: .
V: TRBV5-5
size: .

DNA: TGCGCCAGCAGCCGGGACTCCCCTAGCACAGATACGCAGTATTTT
CDR3: CASSRDSPSTDTQYF
J: TRBJ2-3
D: .
V: TRBV5-1
size: .

DNA: TGTGCCAGCAGCTTTCCCGGGACTATCACAGATACGCAGTATTTT
CDR3: CASSFPGTITDTQYF
J: TRBJ2-3
D: TRBD2
V: TRBV7-2
size: few

DNA: TGTGCCTGGAGTGGGCCCCCCCGGACAGGGGGAAGTCGTAATCAGCCCCAGCATTTT
CDR3: CAWSGPPRTGGSRNQPQHF
J: TRBJ1-5
D: TRBD1
V: TRBV30
size: .

DNA: TGTGCCAGCAGCTTGAAGGCGACTAGCGGGAACAACGAGCAGTACTTC
CDR3: CASSLKATSGNNEQYF
J: TRBJ2-7
D: TRBD2
V: TRBV5-6
size: .

DNA: TGTGCCACCGGAAGGACTAGCGGGAGGACCGGGGAGCTGTTTTTT
CDR3: CATGRTSGRTGELFF
J: TRBJ2-2
D: TRBD2
V: TRBV2
size: .

DNA: TGTGCCAGTATCAAACGGGGCAGGGGGCGTTGGAACACTGAAGCTTTCTTT
CDR3: CASIKRGRGRWNTEAFF
J: TRBJ1-1
D: TRBD1
V: TRBV19
size: .

DNA: TGTGCCAGCAGTGTTATGGACAGGGTGGGAGATACGCAGTATTTT
CDR3: CASSVMDRVGDTQYF
J: TRBJ2-3
D: TRBD1
V: TRBV6-1
size: .

DNA: TGTGCCAGCAGCCCCCGGACAGGTCTTGCCTACGAGCAGTACTTC
CDR3: CASSPRTGLAYEQYF
J: TRBJ2-7
D: TRBD1
V: TRBV11-2
size: .

DNA: TGTGCCAGCAATTACAGGGGAGCTAGCACAGATACGCAGTATTTT
CDR3: CASNYRGASTDTQYF
J: TRBJ2-3
D: TRBD1
V: TRBV2
size: .

DNA: TGTGCCAGCAGCTTAGCTGGACTAGCGGGGGGCCTCTACGAGCAGTACTTC
CDR3: CASSLAGLAGGLYEQYF
J: TRBJ2-7
D: TRBD2
V: TRBV7-2
size: .

DNA: TGTGCCAGCAGCTTAGTTCTCCCAGATACGCAGTATTTT
CDR3: CASSLVLPDTQYF
J: TRBJ2-3
D: .
V: TRBV7-2
size: .

DNA: TGTGCCAGCAGCAAAGTTTTCATGGACAGGGCCAATAATTCACCCCTCCACTTT
CDR3: CASSKVFMDRANNSPLHF
J: TRBJ1-6
D: .
V: TRBV21-1
size: .

DNA: TGTGCCACCACCCAGGACGTCGGGAAGGGGCAGTACTTC
CDR3: CATTQDVGKGQYF
J: TRBJ2-7
D: .
V: TRBV15
size: .

DNA: TGTGCCAGTACAAGTATTGGCGACAGACCTGGAAACACCATATATTTT
CDR3: CASTSIGDRPGNTIYF
J: TRBJ1-3
D: .
V: TRBV19
size: few

DNA: TGTGCCAGCAGCGTGGGACTTAGCTACGAGCAGTACTTC
CDR3: CASSVGLSYEQYF
J: TRBJ2-7
D: .
V: TRBV7-2
size: .

DNA: TGTGCCAGCAGCTTAAGGGGGGGGCAGGTGAGCTCCTACAATGAGCAGTTCTTC
CDR3: CASSLRGGQVSSYNEQFF
J: TRBJ2-1
D: .
V: TRBV7-3
size: .

DNA: TGTGCCAGCAGTTTTTCCGGGACAGGGTATGGCTACACCTTC
CDR3: CASSFSGTGYGYTF
J: TRBJ1-2
D: TRBD1
V: TRBV28
size: .

DNA: TGCGCCAGCAGCCCGGGACTAGCGGCCTACGAGCAGTACTTC
CDR3: CASSPGLAAYEQYF
J: TRBJ2-7
D: TRBD2
V: TRBV5-1
size: few